The T cell receptor (beta chain) under discussion was sequenced for a study of immune characterization of retroperitoneal liposarcoma. This clonotype is classed as medium-sized. TCRdb passed the PCR reads through MiXCR, listing each CDR3 protein once. Seen here are 2,000 to 3,000 distinct CDR3 sequences, less than 50% observed once, and the top ten hold roughly 40%. The CDR3 spans 15 residues. Per germline, CDR1 SGHTA and CDR2 FQGNSA. V gave up 1 base and J gave up 10 bases, with 17 bases separating them. This receptor was identified in a male donor with retroperitoneal liposarcoma. The J gene is TRBJ2-1, the V gene TRBV7-2; tentative D call: TRBD2 (6 bases). The sequenced material came from tumor tissue. Here the CDR3 DNA reads TGTGCCAGCAGCTTAGATAGGCAGCGGGTGTTCGAGCAGTTCTTC. Translating gives CASSLDRQRVFEQFF.